The T cell receptor beta chain described here comes from a study of shared clonotypes between healthy human individuals. Study-level results: All-four-donor shared clonotypes had higher generation probabilities than non-shared clonotypes did. Clonotypes that were shared across a few donors made up approximately 5% of naive CD4 clonotypes.

Negatively enriched CD4+ T cells were divided by CD45RA into naive and memory. As to this clone: Its specificity is unknown.

The repertoire was sequenced with immunoSEQ multiplex PCR; TCRdb's copy has only in-frame clones and lacks some. The sample records approximately 530,000 clones, 96% being singletons. The sequence was obtained from a woman aged 30 to 39 in good health. Specimen: naive CD4+ T cells sorted from blood. The subset: CD45RA+ positively selected.

The CDR3 DNA follows: TGTGCCAGCAGCTCGCCCTCGGTTGGAAAACTGTTTTTT. This codes for CASSSPSVGKLFF. The chain combines TRBV28 with TRBJ1-4; no reliable D call. The germline CDR1 and CDR2 sequences are MDHEN and SYDVKM. The CDR3 spans 13 residues. The V and J ends lost 6 bases and 10 bases respectively, with 15 bases between them.